These 18 T cell receptor beta chains originate from one sample sequenced in a study of blood T cell repertoires in COVID-19. Measured with immunoSEQ multiplex PCR; TCRdb has only the in-frame clones, and not every one. This repertoire shows roughly 210,000 clones, around 84% found once; its top ten account for about 10%. The material sequenced was peripheral blood. The receptors shown here come from a woman of 80 years or more with COVID-19, enrolled during active disease.

The J gene is TRBJ1-6, the V gene TRBV6-1; TRBD1 matches at 7 bases. The CDR3 runs 15 residues. V was pared by 2 bases and J by 8 bases, with 6 bases of the junction left unmatched. CDR1 is MNHNS, CDR2 SASEGT, per germline. The CDR3 nucleotides are TGTGCCAGCAGTGAATTGCCAGGGGGTTATTCACCCCTCCACTTT. Its translation is CASSELPGGYSPLHF.

The V call is TRBV11-2, the J call TRBJ1-2, with 9 bases fitting TRBD1. CDR3 size: 13 residues. Germline CDR1 and CDR2: SGHAT and FQNNGV. Germline trimming cut 5 bases from V and 8 bases from J; bases unmatched to any gene: 6. The CDR3 region is CASSPQGAWGYTF. The DNA of the CDR3 is TGTGCCAGCAGCCCACAGGGGGCCTGGGGCTACACCTTC. Together with reference TRBV11-2 and TRBJ1-2, the CDR3 gives the full variable domain: EAGVAQSPRYKIIEKRQSVAFWCNPISGHATLYWYQQILGQGPKLLIQFQNNGVVDDSQLPKDRFSAERLKGVDSTLKIQPAKLEDSAVYLCASSPQGAWGYTFGSGTRLTVV.

In DNA, the CDR3 is TGTGCCAGCAGCCGCGGACTTTACGGAAACACCATATATTTT. Translating gives CASSRGLYGNTIYF. This chain uses TRBV3-1 (or the pseudogene TRBV3-2) with TRBJ1-3; D gene ambiguous. Germline lookup yields CDR1 LGHDT and CDR2 YNNKEL (reference sequence). There are 14 residues in the CDR3. Trimming left V 4 bases short and J 4 bases short, with 11 bases between.

CDR3 residues: CASSSGQGAFRGYTF. CDR3 sequence (DNA): TGTGCCAGCAGTTCGGGACAGGGGGCGTTTCGGGGCTACACCTTC. The chain joins TRBV28 to TRBJ1-2; 12 nucleotides align to TRBD1. This CDR3 is built from 15 residues. Trimming at V came to 4 bases and at J to 8 bases, leaving 8 bases not matched to a gene. The germline V gene has CDR1 MDHEN and CDR2 SYDVKM.

This clone was seen only once. This sequence joins TRBV7-9 and TRBJ1-4, with D possibly TRBD1 on 6 matching bases. V lost 6 bases to trimming and J lost 7 bases, with 12 bases between them. The CDR3 length is 13 residues. Germline CDR1 reads SEHNR; CDR2 reads FQNEAQ (reference sequence). CDR3 sequence reads: CASRDSRGEKLFF. CDR3 DNA sequence: TGTGCCAGCAGAGACTCCAGGGGTGAAAAACTGTTTTTT.

The CDR3 DNA reads TGCGCCAGCAGCCCGAGCGGACAGCCTTCCTATGGCTACACCTTC. This translates into CASSPSGQPSYGYTF. The chain joins TRBV5-1 to TRBJ1-2; D is possibly TRBD1 (6 bases). CDR3 size: 15 residues. CDR1 is SGHRS, CDR2 YFSETQ, per germline. V was pared by 4 bases and J by 4 bases, with 17 bases between.

The sample holds a few counts of this clone. The chain combines TRBV27 with TRBJ1-5; 7 bases align to TRBD1. Germline loops: CDR1 MNHEY, CDR2 SMNVEV (reference sequence). CDR3 length: 16 amino acids. V shed 1 base and J 0 bases; nucleotides not matched to a gene: 3. The CDR3 is CASSLLGGDSNQPQHF. CDR3 nucleotides: TGTGCCAGCAGTTTATTAGGGGGCGATAGCAATCAGCCCCAGCATTTT.

The chain links TRBV5-5 to TRBJ1-2, with D maybe TRBD1 (6 bases). In germline, CDR1 is SGHKS, CDR2 YYEKEE (reference sequence). The CDR3 runs to 15 residues. V dropped 2 bases and J dropped 4 bases, with 15 bases sitting between them. In DNA form, the CDR3 reads TGTGCCAGCAGCTTAAATCTGGGGGCGCGCTATGGCTACACCTTC. Amino acid sequence: CASSLNLGARYGYTF. Together with reference TRBV5-5 and TRBJ1-2, the CDR3 gives the full variable domain: DAGVTQSPTHLIKTRGQQVTLRCSPISGHKSVSWYQQVLGQGPQFIFQYYEKEERGRGNFPDRFSARQFPNYSSELNVNALLLGDSALYLCASSLNLGARYGYTFGSGTRLTVV.

The rearrangement joins TRBV19 to TRBJ2-2, with TRBD1 matching 7 bases. The length of the CDR3 is 15 residues. The J segment lost 4 bases and the V segment lost 6 bases, leaving 8 bases of the junction unmatched. From germline, CDR1 is LNHDA and CDR2 SQIVND (reference sequence). The CDR3 sequence is CASRYNRGVTGELFF. In DNA form, the CDR3 reads TGTGCCAGTAGGTATAACAGGGGAGTCACCGGGGAGCTGTTTTTT.

The chain recombines TRBV19 with TRBJ1-1; 7 bases match TRBD1. The CDR3 length is 15 residues. Germline V gene data show CDR1 as LNHDA and CDR2 as SQIVND (reference sequence). V shed 4 bases and J 6 bases; nucleotides not matched to a gene: 11. As DNA, the CDR3 is TGTGCCAGTAGTACAACGACAGGGAATAGGGCTGAAGCTTTCTTT. Protein product: CASSTTTGNRAEAFF.

This clone was seen just once. V gene TRBV7-2 combines with J gene TRBJ1-6; D is ambiguous. Trimming shortened V by 4 bases and J by 7 bases, and 8 bases separated the two germline ends. CDR1 and CDR2 from the germline V gene are SGHTA and FQGNSA. This CDR3 is built from 13 residues. CDR3 bases: TGTGCCAGCAGCTCCGAGTTGAATTCACCCCTCCACTTT. Its protein product is CASSSELNSPLHF.

The CDR3 protein is CASSTTSGAYNEQFF. In nucleotides, the CDR3 is TGTGCCAGTAGCACAACTAGCGGGGCCTACAATGAGCAGTTCTTC. The V and J genes are TRBV19 and TRBJ2-1; TRBD2 aligns across 10 bases. The CDR3 sequence is 15 residues long. The ends lost 6 bases at V and 2 bases at J; junction bases unmatched: 4. Germline lookup yields CDR1 LNHDA and CDR2 SQIVND (reference sequence).

The chain recombines TRBV7-8 with TRBJ1-2; 8 nucleotides line up with TRBD1. V lost 5 bases, J lost 8 bases, and 7 bases stayed unmatched. CDR1 SGHVS and CDR2 FQNEAQ come from the germline V gene. CDR3 size: 13 residues. CDR3 loop: CASSLTGGLGYTF. The CDR3 nucleotides are TGTGCCAGCAGCCTTACAGGGGGATTAGGCTACACCTTC. Filled out from reference TRBV7-8 and TRBJ1-2, the complete variable domain reads GAGVSQSPRYKVAKRGQDVALRCDPISGHVSLFWYQQALGQGPEFLTYFQNEAQLDKSGLPSDRFFAERPEGSVSTLKIQRTQQEDSAVYLCASSLTGGLGYTFGSGTRLTVV.

V is TRBV7-9 and J is TRBJ2-5; 13 bases agree with TRBD2. This CDR3 spans 15 amino acids. The V and J ends lost 2 bases and 5 bases, in that order; junction bases with no gene match: 2. In germline, CDR1 is SEHNR, CDR2 FQNEAQ (reference sequence). The CDR3 region is CASSLSTSGGETQYF. CDR3 DNA sequence: TGTGCCAGCAGCTTATCGACTAGCGGGGGGGAGACCCAGTACTTC.

The chain joins TRBV6-5 to TRBJ2-7; D possibly corresponds to TRBD1 (6 bases). The V end lost 1 base, the J end lost 5 bases, and 9 bases lay between the germline ends. The germline CDR1 and CDR2 sequences are MNHEY and SVGAGI. The CDR3 extends over 13 amino acids. This CDR3 is CASSYFGTNEQYF. In nucleotides, the CDR3 is TGTGCCAGCAGTTACTTCGGGACAAACGAGCAGTACTTC.

The J gene is TRBJ2-3, the V gene TRBV27, with 11 bases fitting TRBD2. Germline assignment: CDR1 MNHEY and CDR2 SMNVEV (reference sequence). With 0 bases clipped from V and 5 bases from J, the junction kept 4 bases outside the gene matches. The CDR3 extends over 16 amino acids. The CDR3: CASSLSKLAGGDTQYF. DNA for the CDR3: TGTGCCAGCAGTTTATCGAAGCTAGCGGGGGGAGATACGCAGTATTTT.

The V call is TRBV5-6, the J call TRBJ2-3; 14 nucleotides match TRBD2. V shed 5 bases and J 3 bases; nucleotides not matched to a gene: 8. Looked up from germline, CDR1 is SGHDT and CDR2 is YYEEEE. The CDR3 loop spans 17 amino acids. Here the CDR3 DNA reads TGTGCCAGCAGTCGCCGGACTAGCGGGGGGCTAACAGATACGCAGTATTTT. Amino acid sequence: CASSRRTSGGLTDTQYF.

This chain connects TRBV2 to TRBJ1-5, with D possibly being TRBD1 (6 bases). V dropped 5 bases and J dropped 2 bases, with 16 bases sitting between them. The CDR3 has 16 amino acids. The germline V gene has CDR1 SNHLY and CDR2 FYNNEI. The DNA for the CDR3 is TGTGCCAGCAGTTTTGGTGGGCACAGGGGCAATCAGCCCCAGCATTTT. Its protein product is CASSFGGHRGNQPQHF.